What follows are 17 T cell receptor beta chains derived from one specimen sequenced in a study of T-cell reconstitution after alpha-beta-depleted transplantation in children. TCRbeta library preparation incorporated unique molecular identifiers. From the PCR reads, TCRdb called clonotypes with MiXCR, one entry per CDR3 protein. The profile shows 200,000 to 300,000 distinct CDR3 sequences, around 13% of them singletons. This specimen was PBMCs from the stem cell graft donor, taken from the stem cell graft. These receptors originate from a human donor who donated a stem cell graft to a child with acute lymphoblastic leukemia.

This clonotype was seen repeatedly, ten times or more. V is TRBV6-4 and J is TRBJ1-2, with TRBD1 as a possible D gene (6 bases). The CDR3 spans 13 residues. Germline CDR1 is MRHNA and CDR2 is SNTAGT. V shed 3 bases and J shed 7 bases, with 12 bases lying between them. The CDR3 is CASSDQGTSGYTF. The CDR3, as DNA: TGTGCCAGCAGTGATCAGGGGACGAGTGGCTACACCTTC.

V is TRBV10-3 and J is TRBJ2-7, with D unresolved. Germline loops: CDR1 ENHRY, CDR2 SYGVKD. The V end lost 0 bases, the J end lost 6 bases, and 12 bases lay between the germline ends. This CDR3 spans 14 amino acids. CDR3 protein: CAISESSFRAEQYF. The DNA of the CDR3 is TGTGCCATCAGTGAGTCGAGTTTCCGGGCCGAGCAGTACTTC.

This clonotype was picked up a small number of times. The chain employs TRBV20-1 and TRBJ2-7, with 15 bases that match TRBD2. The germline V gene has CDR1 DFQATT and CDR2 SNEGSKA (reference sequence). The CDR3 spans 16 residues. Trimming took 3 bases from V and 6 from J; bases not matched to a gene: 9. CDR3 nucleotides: TGCAGTGCTAGGAGGACTAGCGGGGGGGCCATGGCCGAGCAGTACTTC. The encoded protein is CSARRTSGGAMAEQYF.

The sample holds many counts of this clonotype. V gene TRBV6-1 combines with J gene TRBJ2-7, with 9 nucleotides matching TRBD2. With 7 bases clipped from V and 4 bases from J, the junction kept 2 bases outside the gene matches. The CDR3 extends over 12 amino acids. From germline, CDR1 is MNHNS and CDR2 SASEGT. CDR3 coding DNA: TGTGCCAGCAAGACTAGCGGATACGAGCAGTACTTC. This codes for CASKTSGYEQYF.

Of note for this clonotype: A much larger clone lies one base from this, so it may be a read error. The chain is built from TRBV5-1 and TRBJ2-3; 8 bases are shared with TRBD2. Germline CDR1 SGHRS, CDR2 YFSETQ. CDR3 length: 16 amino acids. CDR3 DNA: TGCGCCATCAGCTTGGATCCAGCGGGAGTATCAGATACGCAGTATTTT. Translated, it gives CAISLDPAGVSDTQYF.

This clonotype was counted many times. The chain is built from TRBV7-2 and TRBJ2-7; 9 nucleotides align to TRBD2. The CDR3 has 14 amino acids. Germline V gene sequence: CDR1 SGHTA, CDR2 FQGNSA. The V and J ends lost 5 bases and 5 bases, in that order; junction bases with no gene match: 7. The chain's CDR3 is CASSRGLAPHEQYF. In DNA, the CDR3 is TGTGCCAGCAGCCGGGGACTAGCACCACACGAGCAGTACTTC.

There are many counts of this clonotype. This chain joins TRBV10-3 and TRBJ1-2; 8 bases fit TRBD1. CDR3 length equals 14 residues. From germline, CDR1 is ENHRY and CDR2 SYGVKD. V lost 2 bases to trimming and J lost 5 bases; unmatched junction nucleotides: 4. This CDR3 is CAISEQGARYGYTF. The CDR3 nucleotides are TGTGCCATCAGTGAGCAGGGGGCGAGATATGGCTACACCTTC.

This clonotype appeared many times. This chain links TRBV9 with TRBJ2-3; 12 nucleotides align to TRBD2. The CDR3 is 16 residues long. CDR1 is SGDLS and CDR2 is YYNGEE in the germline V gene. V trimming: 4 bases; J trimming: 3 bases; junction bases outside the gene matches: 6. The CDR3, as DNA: TGTGCCAGCAGCTTTCTAGCGGGGGGGCTGACAGATACGCAGTATTTT. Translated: CASSFLAGGLTDTQYF.

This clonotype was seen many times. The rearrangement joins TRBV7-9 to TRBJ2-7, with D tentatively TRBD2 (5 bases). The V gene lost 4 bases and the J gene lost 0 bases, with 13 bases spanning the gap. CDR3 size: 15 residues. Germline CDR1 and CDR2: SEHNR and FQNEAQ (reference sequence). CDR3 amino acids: CASSSRDSPSYEQYF. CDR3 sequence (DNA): TGTGCCAGCAGCTCCCGGGATTCCCCCTCCTACGAGCAGTACTTC.

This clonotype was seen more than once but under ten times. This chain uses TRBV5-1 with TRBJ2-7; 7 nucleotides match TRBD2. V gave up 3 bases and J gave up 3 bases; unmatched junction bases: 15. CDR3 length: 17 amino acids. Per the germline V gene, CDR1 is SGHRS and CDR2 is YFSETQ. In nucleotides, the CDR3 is TGCGCCAGCAGCTCAGTCCCCCCTTTTCGGGAGGACTACGAGCAGTACTTC. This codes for CASSSVPPFREDYEQYF. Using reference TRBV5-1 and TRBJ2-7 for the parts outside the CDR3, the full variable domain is KAGVTQTPRYLIKTRGQQVTLSCSPISGHRSVSWYQQTPGQGLQFLFEYFSETQRNKGNFPGRFSGRQFSNSRSEMNVSTLELGDSALYLCASSSVPPFREDYEQYFGPGTRLTVT.

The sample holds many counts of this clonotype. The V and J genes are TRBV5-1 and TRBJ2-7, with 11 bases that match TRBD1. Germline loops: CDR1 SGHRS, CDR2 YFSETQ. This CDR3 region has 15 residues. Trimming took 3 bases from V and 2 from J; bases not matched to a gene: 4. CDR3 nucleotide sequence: TGCGCCAGCAGCTCCGGACAGGGGGCCGCCTACGAGCAGTACTTC. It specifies CASSSGQGAAYEQYF.

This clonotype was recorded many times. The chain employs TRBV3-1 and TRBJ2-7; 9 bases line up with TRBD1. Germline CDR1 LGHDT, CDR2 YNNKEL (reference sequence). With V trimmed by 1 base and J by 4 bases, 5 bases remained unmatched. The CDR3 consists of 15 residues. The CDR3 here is CASSQVGQGTYEQYF. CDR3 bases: TGTGCCAGCAGCCAAGTGGGACAGGGAACGTACGAGCAGTACTTC.

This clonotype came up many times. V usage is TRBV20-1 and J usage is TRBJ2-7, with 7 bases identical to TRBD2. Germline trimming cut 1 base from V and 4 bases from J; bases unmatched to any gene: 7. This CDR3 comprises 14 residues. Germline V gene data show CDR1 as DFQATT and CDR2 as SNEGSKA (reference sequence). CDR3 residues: CSARGASGTYEQYF. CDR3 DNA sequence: TGCAGTGCTAGAGGGGCTAGCGGAACTTACGAGCAGTACTTC.

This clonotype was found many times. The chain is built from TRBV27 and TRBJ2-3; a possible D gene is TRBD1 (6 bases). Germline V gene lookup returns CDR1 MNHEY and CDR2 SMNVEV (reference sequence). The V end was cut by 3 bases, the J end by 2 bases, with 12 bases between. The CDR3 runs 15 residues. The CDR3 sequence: CASSLEQGDTDTQYF. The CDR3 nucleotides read TGTGCCAGCAGTTTGGAACAGGGAGACACAGATACGCAGTATTTT.

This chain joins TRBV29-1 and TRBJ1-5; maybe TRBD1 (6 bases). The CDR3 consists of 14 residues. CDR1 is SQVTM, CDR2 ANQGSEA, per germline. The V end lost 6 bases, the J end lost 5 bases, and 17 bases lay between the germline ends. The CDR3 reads CSVKQGGSDQPQHF. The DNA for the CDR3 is TGCAGCGTAAAACAGGGAGGAAGCGATCAGCCCCAGCATTTT. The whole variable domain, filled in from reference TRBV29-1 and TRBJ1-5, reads SAVISQKPSRDICQRGTSLTIQCQVDSQVTMMFWYRQQPGQSLTLIATANQGSEATYESGFVIDKFPISRPNLTFSTLTVSNMSPEDSSIYLCSVKQGGSDQPQHFGDGTRLSIL.

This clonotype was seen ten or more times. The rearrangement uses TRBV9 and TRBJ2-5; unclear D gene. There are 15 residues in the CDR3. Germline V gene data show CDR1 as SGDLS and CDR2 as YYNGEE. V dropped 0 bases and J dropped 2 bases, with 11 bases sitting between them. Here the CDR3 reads CASSVEAERQETQYF. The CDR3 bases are TGTGCCAGCAGCGTAGAGGCGGAGAGACAAGAGACCCAGTACTTC.

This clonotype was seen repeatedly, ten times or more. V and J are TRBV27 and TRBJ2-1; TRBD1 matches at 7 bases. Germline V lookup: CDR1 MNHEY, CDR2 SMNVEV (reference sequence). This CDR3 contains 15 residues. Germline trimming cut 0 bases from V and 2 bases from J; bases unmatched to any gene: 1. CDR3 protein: CASSLSGGPYNEQFF. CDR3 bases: TGTGCCAGCAGTTTATCAGGGGGCCCCTACAATGAGCAGTTCTTC.